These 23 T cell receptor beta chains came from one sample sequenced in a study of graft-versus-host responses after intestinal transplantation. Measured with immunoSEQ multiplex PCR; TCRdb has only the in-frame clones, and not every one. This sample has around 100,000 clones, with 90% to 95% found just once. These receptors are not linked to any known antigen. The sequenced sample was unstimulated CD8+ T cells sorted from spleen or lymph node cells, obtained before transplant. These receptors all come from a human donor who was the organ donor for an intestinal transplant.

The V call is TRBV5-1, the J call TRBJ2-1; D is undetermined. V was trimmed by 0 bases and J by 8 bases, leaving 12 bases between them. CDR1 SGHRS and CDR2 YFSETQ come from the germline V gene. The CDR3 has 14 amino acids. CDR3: CASSLAPSRDEQFF. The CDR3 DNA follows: TGCGCCAGCAGCTTGGCCCCCTCTAGGGATGAGCAGTTCTTC.

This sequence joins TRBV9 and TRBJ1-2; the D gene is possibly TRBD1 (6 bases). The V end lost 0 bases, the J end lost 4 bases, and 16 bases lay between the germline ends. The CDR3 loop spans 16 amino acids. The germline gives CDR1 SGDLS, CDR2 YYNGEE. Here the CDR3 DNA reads TGTGCCAGCAGCGTAGAAGGTGCAGGGGATGGCTATGGCTACACCTTC. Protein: CASSVEGAGDGYGYTF.

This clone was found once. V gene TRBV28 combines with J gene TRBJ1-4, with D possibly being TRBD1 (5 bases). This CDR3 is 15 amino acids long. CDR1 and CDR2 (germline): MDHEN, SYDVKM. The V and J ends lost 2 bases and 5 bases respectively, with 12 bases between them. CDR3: CASSLPGPRNEKLFF. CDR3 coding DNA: TGTGCCAGCAGTTTACCGGGGCCGAGAAATGAAAAACTGTTTTTT.

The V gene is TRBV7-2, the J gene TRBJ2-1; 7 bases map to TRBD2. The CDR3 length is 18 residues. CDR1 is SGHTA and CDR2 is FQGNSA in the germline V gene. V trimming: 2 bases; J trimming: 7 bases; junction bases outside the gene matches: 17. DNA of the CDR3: TGTGCCAGCAGCTTACCTTTGCCAAGGACTAGTATTAAAAATGAGCAGTTCTTC. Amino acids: CASSLPLPRTSIKNEQFF.

This chain's CDR3 is CASSPLLRQGNYGYTF. The CDR3, as DNA: TGTGCCAGCTCACCACTTCTGCGGCAGGGAAACTATGGCTACACCTTC. This chain uses TRBV18 with TRBJ1-2, with D tentatively TRBD1 (5 bases). Per germline, CDR1 KGHSH and CDR2 LQKENI. CDR3 length: 16 residues. Trimming removed 1 base at V and 2 bases at J, with 14 bases between.

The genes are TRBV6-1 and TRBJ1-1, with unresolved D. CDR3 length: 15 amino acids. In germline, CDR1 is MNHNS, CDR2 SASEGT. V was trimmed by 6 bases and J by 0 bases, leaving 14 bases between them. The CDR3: CASSGRTSMNTEAFF. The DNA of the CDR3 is TGTGCCAGCAGCGGGCGAACGAGTATGAACACTGAAGCTTTCTTT.

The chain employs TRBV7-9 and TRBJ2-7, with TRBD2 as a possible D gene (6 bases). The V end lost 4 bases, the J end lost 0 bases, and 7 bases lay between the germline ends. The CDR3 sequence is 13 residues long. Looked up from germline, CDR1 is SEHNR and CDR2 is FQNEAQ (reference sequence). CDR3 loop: CASSWDFSYEQYF. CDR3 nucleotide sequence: TGTGCCAGCAGCTGGGACTTCTCCTACGAGCAGTACTTC.

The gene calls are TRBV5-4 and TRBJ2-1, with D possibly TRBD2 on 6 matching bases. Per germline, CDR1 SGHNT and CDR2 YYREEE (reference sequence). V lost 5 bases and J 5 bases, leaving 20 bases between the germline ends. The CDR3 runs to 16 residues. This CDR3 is CASSSEEGSMDNEQFF. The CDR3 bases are TGTGCCAGCAGTTCTGAGGAGGGATCTATGGACAATGAGCAGTTCTTC.

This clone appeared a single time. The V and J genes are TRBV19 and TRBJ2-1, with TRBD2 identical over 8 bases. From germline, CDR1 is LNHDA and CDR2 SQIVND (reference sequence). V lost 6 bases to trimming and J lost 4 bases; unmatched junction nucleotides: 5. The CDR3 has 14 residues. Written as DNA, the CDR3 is TGTGCCAGTAGCATGGGACTAGGGTACAATGAGCAGTTCTTC. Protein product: CASSMGLGYNEQFF. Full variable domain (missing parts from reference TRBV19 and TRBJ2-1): DGGITQSPKYLFRKEGQNVTLSCEQNLNHDAMYWYRQDPGQGLRLIYYSQIVNDFQKGDIAEGYSVSREKKESFPLTVTSAQKNPTAFYLCASSMGLGYNEQFFGPGTRLTVL.

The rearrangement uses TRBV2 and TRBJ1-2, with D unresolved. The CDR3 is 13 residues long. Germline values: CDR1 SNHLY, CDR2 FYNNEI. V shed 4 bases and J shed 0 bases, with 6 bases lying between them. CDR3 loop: CASSGDTNYGYTF. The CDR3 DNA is TGTGCCAGCAGTGGTGACACTAACTATGGCTACACCTTC.

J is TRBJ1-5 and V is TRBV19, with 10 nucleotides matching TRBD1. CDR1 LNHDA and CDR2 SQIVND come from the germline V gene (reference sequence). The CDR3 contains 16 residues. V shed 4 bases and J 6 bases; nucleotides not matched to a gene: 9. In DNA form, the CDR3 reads TGTGCCAGTAGTACCGGGACAGGGGCGCGGGTTCAGCCCCAGCATTTT. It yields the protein CASSTGTGARVQPQHF.

CDR3 loop: CAISDPEVNTEAFF. Written as DNA, the CDR3 is TGTGCCATCAGTGACCCAGAGGTGAACACTGAAGCTTTCTTT. The chain joins TRBV10-3 to TRBJ1-1; no definite D call. This CDR3 spans 14 amino acids. The germline CDR1 and CDR2 sequences are ENHRY and SYGVKD. V lost 3 bases and J lost 0, with 8 bases in between.

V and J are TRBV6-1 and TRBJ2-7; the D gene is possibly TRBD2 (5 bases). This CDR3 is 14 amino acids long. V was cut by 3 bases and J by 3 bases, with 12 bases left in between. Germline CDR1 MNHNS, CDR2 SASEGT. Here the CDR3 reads CASSDREANYEQYF. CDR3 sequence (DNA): TGTGCCAGCAGTGACCGGGAAGCCAACTACGAGCAGTACTTC.

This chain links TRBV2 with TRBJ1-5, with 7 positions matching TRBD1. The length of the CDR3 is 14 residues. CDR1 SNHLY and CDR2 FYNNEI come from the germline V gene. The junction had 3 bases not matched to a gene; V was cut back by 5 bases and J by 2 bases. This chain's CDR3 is CASSRTGGNQPQHF. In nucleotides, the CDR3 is TGTGCCAGCAGTCGTACAGGGGGCAATCAGCCCCAGCATTTT.

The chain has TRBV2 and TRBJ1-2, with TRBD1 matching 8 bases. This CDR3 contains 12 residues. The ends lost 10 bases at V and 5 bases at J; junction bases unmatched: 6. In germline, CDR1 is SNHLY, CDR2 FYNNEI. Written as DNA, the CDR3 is TGTGCCACCCACAGGGGGGAGTATGGCTACACCTTC. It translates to CATHRGEYGYTF.

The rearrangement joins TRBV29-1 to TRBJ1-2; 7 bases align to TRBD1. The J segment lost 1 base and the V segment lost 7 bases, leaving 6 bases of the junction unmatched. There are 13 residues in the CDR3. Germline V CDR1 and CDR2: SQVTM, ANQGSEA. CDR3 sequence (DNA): TGCAGCGCTGGGACAGCCGTTAACTATGGCTACACCTTC. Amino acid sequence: CSAGTAVNYGYTF.

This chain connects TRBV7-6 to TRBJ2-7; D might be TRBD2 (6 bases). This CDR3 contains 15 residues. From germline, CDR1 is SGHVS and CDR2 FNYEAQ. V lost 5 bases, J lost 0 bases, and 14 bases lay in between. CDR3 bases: TGTGCCAGCAGCGGAGGGACTTCTAGCTCCTACGAGCAGTACTTC. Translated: CASSGGTSSSYEQYF.

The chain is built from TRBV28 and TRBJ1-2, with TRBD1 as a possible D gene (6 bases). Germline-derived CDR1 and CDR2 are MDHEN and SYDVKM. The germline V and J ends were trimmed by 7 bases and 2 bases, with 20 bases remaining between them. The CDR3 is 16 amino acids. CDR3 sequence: CASTLRGASQNYGYTF. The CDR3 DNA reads TGTGCCAGCACCCTCCGGGGGGCGTCACAGAACTATGGCTACACCTTC.

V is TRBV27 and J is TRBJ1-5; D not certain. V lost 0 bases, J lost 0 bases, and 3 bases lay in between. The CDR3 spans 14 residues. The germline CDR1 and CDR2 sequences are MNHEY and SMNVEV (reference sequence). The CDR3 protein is CASSLSLSNQPQHF. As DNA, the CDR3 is TGTGCCAGCAGTTTATCACTTAGCAATCAGCCCCAGCATTTT.

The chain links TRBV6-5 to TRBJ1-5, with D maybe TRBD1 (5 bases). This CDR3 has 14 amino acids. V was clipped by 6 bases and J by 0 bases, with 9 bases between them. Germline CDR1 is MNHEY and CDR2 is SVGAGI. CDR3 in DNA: TGTGCCAGCAGGGTACAGGATAGCAATCAGCCCCAGCATTTT. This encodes CASRVQDSNQPQHF.

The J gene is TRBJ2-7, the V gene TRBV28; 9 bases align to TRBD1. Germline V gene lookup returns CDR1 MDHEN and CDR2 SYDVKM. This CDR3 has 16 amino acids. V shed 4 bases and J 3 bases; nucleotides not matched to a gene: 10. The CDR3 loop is CASSSYGGQGGYEQYF. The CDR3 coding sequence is TGTGCCAGCAGTTCCTATGGGGGACAGGGCGGCTACGAGCAGTACTTC.

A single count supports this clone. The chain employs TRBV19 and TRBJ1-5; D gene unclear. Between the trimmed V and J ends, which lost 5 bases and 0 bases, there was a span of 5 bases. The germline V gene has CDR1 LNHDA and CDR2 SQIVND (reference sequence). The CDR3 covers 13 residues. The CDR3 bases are TGTGCCAGTAGTCCCTATAGCAATCAGCCCCAGCATTTT. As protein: CASSPYSNQPQHF.

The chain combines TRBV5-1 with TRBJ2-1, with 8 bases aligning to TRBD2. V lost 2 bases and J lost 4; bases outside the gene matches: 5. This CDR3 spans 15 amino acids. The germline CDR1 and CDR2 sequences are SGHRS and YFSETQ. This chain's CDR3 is CASSFTGGPYNEQFF. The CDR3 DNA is TGCGCCAGCAGCTTCACGGGAGGGCCTTACAATGAGCAGTTCTTC.